This T cell receptor (beta chain) comes out of a study of shared T cell receptors in the human thymus. Sequenced by immunoSEQ multiplex PCR; TCRdb stores in-frame clones only, minus some. Of 500,000 to 850,000 clones listed, more than 70% are singletons. Trimming removed 3 bases from V and 2 bases from J, with 16 bases in between. The CDR3 has 17 residues. Per the germline V gene, CDR1 is SGHAT and CDR2 is FQNNGV. These same data were also listed under a study on human thymus T cells. That source adds: Thymus specimens were resections from corrective heart surgery. Seemingly biased V and J gene usage marked thymic and blood repertoires.

This receptor was identified in a boy younger than two with a congenital heart defect. Sample: thymocytes. This chain connects TRBV11-2 to TRBJ2-2; D is perhaps TRBD2 (6 bases). CDR3 loop: CASSLVGVAANTGELFF. The DNA for the CDR3 is TGTGCCAGCAGCTTGGTAGGGGTAGCGGCTAACACCGGGGAGCTGTTTTTT.